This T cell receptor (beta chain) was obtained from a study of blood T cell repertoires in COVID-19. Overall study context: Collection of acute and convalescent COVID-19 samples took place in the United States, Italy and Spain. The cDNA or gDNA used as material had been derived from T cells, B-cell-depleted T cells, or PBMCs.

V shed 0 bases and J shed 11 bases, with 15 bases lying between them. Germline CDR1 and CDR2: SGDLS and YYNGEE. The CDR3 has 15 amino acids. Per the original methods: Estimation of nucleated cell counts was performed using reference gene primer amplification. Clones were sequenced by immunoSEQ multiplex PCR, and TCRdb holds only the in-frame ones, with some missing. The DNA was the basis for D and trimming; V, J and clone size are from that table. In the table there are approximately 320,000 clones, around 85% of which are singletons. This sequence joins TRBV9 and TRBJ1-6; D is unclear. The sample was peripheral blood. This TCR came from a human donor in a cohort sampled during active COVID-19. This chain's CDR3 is CASSVVPGVETPLHF. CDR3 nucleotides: TGTGCCAGCAGCGTAGTACCCGGGGTAGAGACACCCCTCCACTTT.